Each of the 32 T cell receptor beta chains below was sequenced from the same sample in a study of blood T cells in healthy people across ages. Alongside a J-beta primer mix, a sample-barcoded 5' primer served in a second PCR lasting roughly 6 to 11 cycles. MiXCR, applied by TCRdb to the 5' RACE reads, yields one record per CDR3 protein. This sample has roughly 1.5 million distinct CDR3 sequences; roughly 43% occur once, and the top ten carry more than 4%. Sequencing input: blood. The source is a woman under 30 in good health.

The chain is built from TRBV10-3 and TRBJ1-1; no firm D call. The CDR3 covers 13 residues. Trimming removed 4 bases at V and 1 base at J, with 7 bases between. Germline V gene lookup returns CDR1 ENHRY and CDR2 SYGVKD. CDR3 nucleotides: TGTGCCATCAGTGGCAAGGGGAACACTGAAGCTTTCTTT. As protein: CAISGKGNTEAFF.

This clonotype has just a few counts. This rearrangement joins TRBV4-1 to TRBJ2-3; 10 bases align to TRBD2. The CDR3 consists of 17 residues. CDR1 is MGHRA and CDR2 is YSYEKL in the germline V gene. V gave up 0 bases and J gave up 6 bases; unmatched junction bases: 9. In DNA, the CDR3 is TGCGCCAGCAGCCAAGATCTTCTAGCGGGAGCTTTGGATACGCAGTATTTT. Residues: CASSQDLLAGALDTQYF.

This clonotype came up a few times. The chain joins TRBV2 to TRBJ2-2; D ambiguous. The CDR3 covers 12 residues. V was clipped by 3 bases and J by 3 bases, with 2 bases between them. The germline CDR1 and CDR2 sequences are SNHLY and FYNNEI. This CDR3 reads CASSEDTGELFF. The CDR3, as DNA: TGTGCCAGCAGTGAGGACACCGGGGAGCTGTTTTTT.

This clonotype was seen many times. This chain links TRBV6-5 with TRBJ2-3, with 9 bases aligning to TRBD2. The V and J ends lost 4 bases and 4 bases, in that order; junction bases with no gene match: 3. The CDR3 is made up of 14 amino acids. Germline CDR1 MNHEY, CDR2 SVGAGI. CDR3 bases: TGTGCCAGCAGTTGGCGGGGGGGCGCAGATACGCAGTATTTT. Amino acids: CASSWRGGADTQYF.

The sample holds a few counts of this clonotype. J is TRBJ2-7 and V is TRBV30; D not resolved. Germline V lookup: CDR1 GTSNPN, CDR2 SVGIG (reference sequence). This CDR3 comprises 14 residues. V was shortened by 2 bases and J by 5 bases, with 16 bases between the two germline ends. Written as DNA, the CDR3 is TGTGCCTGGAGTAGGAGTCGTGAAGGAAACGAGCAGTACTTC. Protein sequence: CAWSRSREGNEQYF.

The sample holds many counts of this clonotype. The CDR3 nucleotides are TGTGCCAGCAGTTACTTAGGGGGGGCGCGCGAAAAACTGTTTTTT. This codes for CASSYLGGAREKLFF. This chain uses TRBV6-5 with TRBJ1-4; D might be TRBD1 (6 bases). Germline V lookup: CDR1 MNHEY, CDR2 SVGAGI. V was cut by 1 base and J by 8 bases, with 14 bases left in between. The CDR3 length is 15 residues.

To note about this clonotype: One junction end does not reproduce the germline sequence, and a read error may be involved. The chain links TRBV5-5 to TRBJ1-2, with D uncertain. Germline V gives CDR1 SGHKS, CDR2 YYEKEE (reference sequence). The CDR3 has 15 residues. The CDR3 coding sequence is TGTGCCGGCAGCTTGGGCGAGATAAGAAACTATGGCTACACCTTC. Protein: CAGSLGEIRNYGYTF.

This clonotype turned up a few times. This sequence joins TRBV13 and TRBJ1-1; D unresolved. The CDR3 runs to 15 residues. V was shortened by 1 base and J by 2 bases, with 11 bases between the two germline ends. Germline CDR1 and CDR2: PRHDT and FYEKMQ (reference sequence). CDR3 residues: CASSLALGTNTEAFF. The CDR3 DNA sequence: TGTGCCAGCAGCTTAGCTCTGGGCACCAACACTGAAGCTTTCTTT.

The rearrangement uses TRBV6-2 or TRBV6-3 and TRBJ1-2, with 7 bases identical to TRBD1. Germline trimming cut 10 bases from V and 4 bases from J; bases unmatched to any gene: 9. CDR3 length: 13 residues. CDR1 is MNHEY, CDR2 SVGEGT, per germline. CDR3 residues: CATLWTGLYGYTF. In nucleotides, the CDR3 is TGTGCCACCCTCTGGACAGGTCTCTATGGCTACACCTTC.

The genes are TRBV29-1 and TRBJ1-4; possibly TRBD1 for D (5 bases). The V end lost 4 bases, the J end lost 8 bases, and 14 bases lay between the germline ends. This CDR3 has 13 residues. CDR1 is SQVTM and CDR2 is ANQGSEA in the germline V gene. The CDR3 coding sequence is TGCAGCGTTGGGGGCAGGATGGCAGAAAAACTGTTTTTT. Translated, it gives CSVGGRMAEKLFF.

V usage is TRBV4-3 and J usage is TRBJ2-1; D not certain. This CDR3 is 16 amino acids long. Trimming removed 0 bases from V and 5 bases from J, with 14 bases in between. Germline loops: CDR1 LGHNA, CDR2 YSLEER. This chain's CDR3 is CASSQELVRGHNEQFF. CDR3 nucleotide sequence: TGCGCCAGCAGCCAAGAGTTAGTTAGAGGACACAATGAGCAGTTCTTC.

This chain links TRBV28 with TRBJ2-3; 10 nucleotides agree with TRBD2. CDR1 MDHEN and CDR2 SYDVKM come from the germline V gene. The CDR3 totals 17 residues. V trimming: 4 bases; J trimming: 2 bases; junction bases outside the gene matches: 9. CDR3 DNA sequence: TGTGCCAGCAGTTCCCCGGGACTAGCGAGTTTCACAGATACGCAGTATTTT. Residues: CASSSPGLASFTDTQYF.

On this clonotype: One end of the junction does not line up with germline, which may come from a read error. V is TRBV7-6 and J is TRBJ1-4, with a weak D call TRBD1 (6 bases). Per germline, CDR1 SGHVS and CDR2 FNYEAQ. The CDR3 runs to 15 residues. The CDR3 DNA follows: TGTGCCAACAGCCGGATCCCAGGGGAGTATGAAAAACTGTTTTTT. It is translated as CANSRIPGEYEKLFF.

The table lists this clonotype with a few counts. The chain couples TRBV10-3 to TRBJ2-1; TRBD2 matches at 9 bases. The J call is in doubt because the DNA end fits TRBJ2-7 better. Germline V CDR1 and CDR2: ENHRY, SYGVKD. The CDR3 has 16 residues. This chain's CDR3 is CAISEIAGVSYNEQYF. The CDR3 nucleotides read TGTGCCATCAGTGAGATAGCGGGAGTATCCTACAATGAGCAGTACTTC.

The V gene is TRBV28, the J gene TRBJ2-3; 13 positions match TRBD2. Trimming at V came to 6 bases and at J to 4 bases, leaving 10 bases not matched to a gene. The CDR3 is 17 amino acids. Germline-derived CDR1 and CDR2 are MDHEN and SYDVKM. The chain's CDR3 is CASRGLAGVFLADTQYF. The CDR3, as DNA: TGTGCCAGCAGAGGACTAGCGGGAGTCTTTTTAGCAGATACGCAGTATTTT.

This clonotype has just a few counts. This chain links TRBV27 with TRBJ2-1; D is undetermined. Germline CDR1 is MNHEY and CDR2 is SMNVEV (reference sequence). The V end lost 5 bases, the J end lost 4 bases, and 12 bases lay between the germline ends. This CDR3 is built from 14 residues. This chain's CDR3 is CASSTRRYYNEQFF. DNA for the CDR3: TGTGCCAGCAGTACGAGGAGATATTACAATGAGCAGTTCTTC.

The genes are TRBV29-1 and TRBJ1-1, with 7 bases aligning to TRBD1. After removal of 3 bases from V and 3 bases from J, the junction contained 10 bases not matched to a gene. The CDR3 length is 15 residues. Germline V gene data show CDR1 as SQVTM and CDR2 as ANQGSEA. The CDR3 loop reads CSVEIQGRWYTEAFF. Here the CDR3 DNA reads TGCAGCGTTGAGATACAGGGGCGTTGGTACACTGAAGCTTTCTTT. The whole variable domain, filled in from reference TRBV29-1 and TRBJ1-1, reads SAVISQKPSRDICQRGTSLTIQCQVDSQVTMMFWYRQQPGQSLTLIATANQGSEATYESGFVIDKFPISRPNLTFSTLTVSNMSPEDSSIYLCSVEIQGRWYTEAFFGQGTRLTVV.

The V gene is TRBV5-1, the J gene TRBJ1-1; 7 positions agree with TRBD1. Germline V gene lookup returns CDR1 SGHRS and CDR2 YFSETQ. Losses at the gene ends were 0 bases for V and 0 bases for J; bases not matched to a gene: 5. The CDR3 totals 16 residues. CDR3 coding DNA: TGCGCCAGCAGCTTGGCGGGACAGATTATGAACACTGAAGCTTTCTTT. Its translation is CASSLAGQIMNTEAFF.

This clonotype was seen only a few times. The V gene is TRBV28, the J gene TRBJ2-1; D gene ambiguous. The V and J ends lost 6 bases and 5 bases respectively, with 5 bases between them. Germline lookup yields CDR1 MDHEN and CDR2 SYDVKM. This CDR3 contains 11 residues. Here the CDR3 reads CASRTDNEQFF. For the CDR3, the DNA is TGTGCCAGCAGGACGGACAATGAGCAGTTCTTC.

The V gene is TRBV20-1, the J gene TRBJ1-5; 7 bases are a match to TRBD1. Germline loops: CDR1 DFQATT, CDR2 SNEGSKA (reference sequence). V was clipped by 0 bases and J by 2 bases; unmatched bases: 7. The CDR3 is 16 amino acids. In nucleotides, the CDR3 is TGCAGTGCTAGAGAAGGAGGGGGCTTCGGCAATCAGCCCCAGCATTTT. Amino acid sequence: CSAREGGGFGNQPQHF.

This clonotype has a handful of counts. V and J are TRBV14 and TRBJ2-7, with D possibly TRBD1 on 5 matching bases. CDR3 size: 16 residues. From germline, CDR1 is SGHDN and CDR2 FVKESK. V dropped 0 bases and J dropped 2 bases, with 14 bases sitting between them. This CDR3 is CASSQDLATATYEQYF. Here the CDR3 DNA reads TGTGCCAGCAGCCAAGATCTGGCGACAGCAACCTACGAGCAGTACTTC.

This clonotype was counted only a few times. The rearrangement links TRBV11-2 to TRBJ2-3; 13 bases line up with TRBD2. The CDR3 length is 17 residues. Germline CDR1 is SGHAT and CDR2 is FQNNGV. V lost 1 base, J lost 3 bases, and 4 bases stayed unmatched. The CDR3 bases are TGTGCCAGCAGCTTAGGGCCGGGACTAGCGGGGACAGATACGCAGTATTTT. Protein sequence: CASSLGPGLAGTDTQYF.

The V gene is TRBV3-1, the J gene TRBJ2-7; perhaps TRBD1 as D (5 bases). The CDR3 consists of 14 residues. Germline V gives CDR1 LGHDT, CDR2 YNNKEL (reference sequence). Trimming took 2 bases from V and 4 from J, leaving 12 bases between them. CDR3 sequence (DNA): TGTGCCAGCAGCCAAAGGGGTCAGGTTTACGAGCAGTACTTC. Protein: CASSQRGQVYEQYF.

This chain connects TRBV5-1 to TRBJ2-5; TRBD2 matches 8 bases. The J call is in doubt because the DNA end fits TRBJ2-1 better. Germline V gives CDR1 SGHRS, CDR2 YFSETQ. The CDR3 loop spans 15 amino acids. The CDR3 sequence: CASSLELAGQETQFF. Here the CDR3 DNA reads TGCGCCAGCAGCTTGGAGCTAGCGGGCCAAGAGACCCAGTTCTTC.

The V call is TRBV7-8, the J call TRBJ2-5; maybe TRBD2 (6 bases). Germline V CDR1 and CDR2: SGHVS, FQNEAQ. The CDR3 length is 15 residues. V lost 1 base and J lost 4, with 13 bases in between. The CDR3 sequence is CASSLDGSTGETQYF. In DNA, the CDR3 is TGTGCCAGCAGCTTAGACGGGAGCACGGGAGAGACCCAGTACTTC.

The V and J genes are TRBV20-1 and TRBJ2-1, with 12 nucleotides matching TRBD2. With 6 bases clipped from V and 4 bases from J, the junction kept 25 bases outside the gene matches. This CDR3 is 21 amino acids long. CDR1 DFQATT and CDR2 SNEGSKA come from the germline V gene (reference sequence). The CDR3 spells CSAITFERTSGNRGGYNEQFF. The CDR3 DNA follows: TGCAGTGCCATCACCTTCGAAAGGACTAGCGGGAACCGGGGAGGGTACAATGAGCAGTTCTTC.

This clonotype was counted between two and nine times. This chain links TRBV2 with TRBJ1-1, with a tentative D call TRBD1 (5 bases). V lost 6 bases and J 0 bases, leaving 14 bases between the germline ends. In germline, CDR1 is SNHLY, CDR2 FYNNEI. The CDR3 runs 15 residues. As DNA, the CDR3 is TGTGCCAGCAGCAACGGAGGGGTCATGAACACTGAAGCTTTCTTT. Amino acid sequence: CASSNGGVMNTEAFF.

In its sample, this clonotype was seen a few times. This chain joins TRBV4-3 and TRBJ2-1; 8 positions match TRBD1. The CDR3 is made up of 13 amino acids. V lost 2 bases, J lost 9 bases, and 3 bases stayed unmatched. Germline CDR1 LGHNA, CDR2 YSLEER. The CDR3 loop is CASSQHGQGEQFF. The CDR3 DNA sequence: TGCGCCAGCAGCCAACACGGACAGGGTGAGCAGTTCTTC.

This clonotype showed up just a few times. The genes are TRBV12-3 or TRBV12-4 and TRBJ1-5, with TRBD1 matching over 7 bases. J gave up 0 bases and V 1 base, and 3 bases lay outside the gene matches. There are 16 residues in the CDR3. CDR3 region: CASSLGGQSSNQPQHF. CDR3 DNA sequence: TGTGCCAGCAGTTTAGGGGGACAGAGTAGCAATCAGCCCCAGCATTTT.

The V call is TRBV7-9, the J call TRBJ1-4; 10 nucleotides align to TRBD1. V was clipped by 5 bases and J by 4 bases; unmatched bases: 7. The CDR3 has 16 amino acids. Per germline, CDR1 SEHNR and CDR2 FQNEAQ (reference sequence). CDR3: CASSKPTGGFNEKLFF. The CDR3 nucleotides are TGTGCCAGCAGCAAACCGACAGGGGGCTTTAATGAAAAACTGTTTTTT.

The genes are TRBV20-1 and TRBJ1-4, with D possibly TRBD1 on 5 matching bases. Per the germline V gene, CDR1 is DFQATT and CDR2 is SNEGSKA (reference sequence). V gave up 4 bases and J gave up 7 bases, with 16 bases separating them. The CDR3 is made up of 14 amino acids. CDR3 region: CSANRWGESEKLFF. The CDR3 nucleotides are TGCAGTGCTAACCGGTGGGGGGAAAGTGAAAAACTGTTTTTT.

The table lists this clonotype with a few counts. The rearrangement uses TRBV6-5 and TRBJ2-1; D gene uncertain. This CDR3 has 15 residues. V was trimmed by 2 bases and J by 0 bases, leaving 8 bases between them. Germline CDR1 is MNHEY and CDR2 is SVGAGI. For the CDR3, the DNA is TGTGCCAGCAGTTACGAACAAAGCTCCTACAATGAGCAGTTCTTC. Encoded protein: CASSYEQSSYNEQFF.